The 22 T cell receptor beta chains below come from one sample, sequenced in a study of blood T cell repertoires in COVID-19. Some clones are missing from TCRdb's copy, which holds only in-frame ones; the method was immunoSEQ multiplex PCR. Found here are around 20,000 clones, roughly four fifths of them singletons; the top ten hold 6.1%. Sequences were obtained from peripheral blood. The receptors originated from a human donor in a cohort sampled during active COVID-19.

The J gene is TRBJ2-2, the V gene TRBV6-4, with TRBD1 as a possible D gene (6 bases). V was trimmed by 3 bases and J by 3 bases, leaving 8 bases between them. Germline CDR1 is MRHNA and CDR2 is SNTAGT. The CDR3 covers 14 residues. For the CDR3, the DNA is TGTGCCAGCAGTGAGGGGGCGCACACCGGGGAGCTGTTTTTT. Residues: CASSEGAHTGELFF.

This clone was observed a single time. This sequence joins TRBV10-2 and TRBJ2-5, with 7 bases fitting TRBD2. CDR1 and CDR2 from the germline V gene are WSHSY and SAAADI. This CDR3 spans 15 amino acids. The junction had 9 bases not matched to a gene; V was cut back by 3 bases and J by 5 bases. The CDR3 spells CASSDAAGDGETQYF. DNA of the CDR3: TGCGCCAGCAGTGACGCCGCGGGAGATGGGGAGACCCAGTACTTC.

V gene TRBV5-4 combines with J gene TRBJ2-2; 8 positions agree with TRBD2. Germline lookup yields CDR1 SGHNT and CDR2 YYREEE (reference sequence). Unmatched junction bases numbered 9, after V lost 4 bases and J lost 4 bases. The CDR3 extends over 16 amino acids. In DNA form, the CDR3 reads TGTGCCAGCAGCCCGGGAGGGGGGGCAGGCACCGGGGAGCTGTTTTTT. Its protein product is CASSPGGGAGTGELFF. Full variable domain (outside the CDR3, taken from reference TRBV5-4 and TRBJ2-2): ETGVTQSPTHLIKTRGQQVTLRCSSQSGHNTVSWYQQALGQGPQFIFQYYREEENGRGNFPPRFSGLQFPNYSSELNVNALELDDSALYLCASSPGGGAGTGELFFGEGSRLTVL.

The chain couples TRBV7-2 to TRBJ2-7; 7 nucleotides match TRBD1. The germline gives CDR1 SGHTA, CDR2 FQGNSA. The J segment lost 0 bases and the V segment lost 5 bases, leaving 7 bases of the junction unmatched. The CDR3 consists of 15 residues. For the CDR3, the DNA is TGTGCCAGCAGCCTAAGGACAGGTCCCTCCTACGAGCAGTACTTC. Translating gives CASSLRTGPSYEQYF. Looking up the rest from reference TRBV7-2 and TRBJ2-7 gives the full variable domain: GAGVSQSPSNKVTEKGKDVELRCDPISGHTALYWYRQSLGQGLEFLIYFQGNSAPDKSGLPSDRFSAERTGGSVSTLTIQRTQQEDSAVYLCASSLRTGPSYEQYFGPGTRLTVT.

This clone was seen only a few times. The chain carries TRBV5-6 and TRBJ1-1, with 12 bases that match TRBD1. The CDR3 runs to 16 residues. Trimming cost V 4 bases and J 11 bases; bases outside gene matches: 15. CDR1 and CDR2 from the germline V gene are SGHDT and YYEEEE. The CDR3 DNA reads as TGTGCCAGCAGCATTGGGACGGGACAGGGGGCGCGTAGGGCTTTCTTT. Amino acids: CASSIGTGQGARRAFF.

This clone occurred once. The CDR3 sequence is CASSPGGHNSLLYGYTF. The CDR3 nucleotides read TGTGCCAGCAGCCCAGGGGGACACAATTCCCTCCTCTATGGCTACACCTTC. The gene calls are TRBV9 and TRBJ1-2; 7 positions match TRBD1. This CDR3 has 17 amino acids. V gave up 4 bases and J gave up 4 bases; unmatched junction bases: 16. Germline-derived CDR1 and CDR2 are SGDLS and YYNGEE.

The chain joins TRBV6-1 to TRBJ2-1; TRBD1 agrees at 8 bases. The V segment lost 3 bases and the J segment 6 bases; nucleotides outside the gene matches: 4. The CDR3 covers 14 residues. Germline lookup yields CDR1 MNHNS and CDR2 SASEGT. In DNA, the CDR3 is TGTGCCAGCAGTGAGTTACAGGGGGGCAATGAGCAGTTCTTC. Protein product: CASSELQGGNEQFF.

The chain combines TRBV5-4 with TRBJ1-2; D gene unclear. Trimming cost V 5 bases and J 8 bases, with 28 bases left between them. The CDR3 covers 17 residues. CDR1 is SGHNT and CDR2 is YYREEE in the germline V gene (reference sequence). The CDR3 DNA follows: TGTGCCAGCAGTTTCCGGGAGGCCTTAAACTTCCAGCGGGGCTACACCTTC. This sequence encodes CASSFREALNFQRGYTF.

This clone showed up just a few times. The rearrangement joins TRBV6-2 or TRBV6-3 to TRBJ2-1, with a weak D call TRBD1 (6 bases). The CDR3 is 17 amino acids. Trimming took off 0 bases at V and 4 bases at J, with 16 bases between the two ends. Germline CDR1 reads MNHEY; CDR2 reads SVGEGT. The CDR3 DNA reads TGTGCCAGCAGTTACTCCCCCCCACAGGGTATTTACAATGAGCAGTTCTTC. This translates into CASSYSPPQGIYNEQFF.

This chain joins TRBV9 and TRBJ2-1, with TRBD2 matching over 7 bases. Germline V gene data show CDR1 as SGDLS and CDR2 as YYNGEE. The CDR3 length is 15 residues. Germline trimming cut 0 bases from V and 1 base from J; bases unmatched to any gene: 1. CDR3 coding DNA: TGTGCCAGCAGCGTAGCGGGAGGATCCTACAATGAGCAGTTCTTC. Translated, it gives CASSVAGGSYNEQFF. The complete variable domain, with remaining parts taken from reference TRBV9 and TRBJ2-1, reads DSGVTQTPKHLITATGQRVTLRCSPRSGDLSVYWYQQSLDQGLQFLIQYYNGEERAKGNILERFSAQQFPDLHSELNLSSLELGDSALYFCASSVAGGSYNEQFFGPGTRLTVL.

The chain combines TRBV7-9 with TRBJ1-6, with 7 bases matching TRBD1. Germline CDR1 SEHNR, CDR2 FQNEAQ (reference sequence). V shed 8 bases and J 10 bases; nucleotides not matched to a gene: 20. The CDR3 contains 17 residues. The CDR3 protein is CASSEGDRGIGLSPLHF. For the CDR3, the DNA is TGTGCCAGCTCCGAAGGGGACAGAGGCATAGGTTTGTCACCCCTCCACTTT. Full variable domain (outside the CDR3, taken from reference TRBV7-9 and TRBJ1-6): DTGVSQNPRHKITKRGQNVTFRCDPISEHNRLYWYRQTLGQGPEFLTYFQNEAQLEKSRLLSDRFSAERPKGSFSTLEIQRTEQGDSAMYLCASSEGDRGIGLSPLHFGNGTRLTVT.

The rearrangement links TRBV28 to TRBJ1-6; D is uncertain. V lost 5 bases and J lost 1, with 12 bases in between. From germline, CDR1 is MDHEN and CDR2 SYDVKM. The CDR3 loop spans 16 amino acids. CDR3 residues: CASSPFPGSYNSPLHF. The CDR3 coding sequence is TGTGCCAGCAGTCCATTCCCGGGGTCCTATAATTCACCCCTCCACTTT.

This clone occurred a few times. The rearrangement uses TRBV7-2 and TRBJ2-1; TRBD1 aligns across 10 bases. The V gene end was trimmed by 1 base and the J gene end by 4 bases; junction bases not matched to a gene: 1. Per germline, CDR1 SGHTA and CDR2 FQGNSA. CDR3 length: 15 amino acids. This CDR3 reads CASSLEGQGYNEQFF. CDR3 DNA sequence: TGTGCCAGCAGCTTAGAGGGACAGGGGTACAATGAGCAGTTCTTC.

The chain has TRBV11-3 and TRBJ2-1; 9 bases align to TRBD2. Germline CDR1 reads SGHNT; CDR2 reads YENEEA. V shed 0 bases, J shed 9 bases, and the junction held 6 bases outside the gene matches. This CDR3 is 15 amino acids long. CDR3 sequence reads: CASSLEAGGIGEQFF. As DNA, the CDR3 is TGTGCCAGCAGCTTAGAGGCGGGAGGGATAGGTGAGCAGTTCTTC.

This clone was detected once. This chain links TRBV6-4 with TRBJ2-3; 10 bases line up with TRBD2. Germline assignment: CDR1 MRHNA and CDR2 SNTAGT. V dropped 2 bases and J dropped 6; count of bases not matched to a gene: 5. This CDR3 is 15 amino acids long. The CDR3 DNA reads TGTGCCAGCAGTGACCGGGCTAGCGGGAGTGATACGCAGTATTTT. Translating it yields CASSDRASGSDTQYF.

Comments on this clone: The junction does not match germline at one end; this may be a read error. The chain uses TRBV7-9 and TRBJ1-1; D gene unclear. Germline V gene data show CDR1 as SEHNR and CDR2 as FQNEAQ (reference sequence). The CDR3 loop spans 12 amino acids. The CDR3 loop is CASSFRQTGAFF. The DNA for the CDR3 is TGTGCCAGCAGCTTCCGACAAACTGGAGCTTTCTTT.

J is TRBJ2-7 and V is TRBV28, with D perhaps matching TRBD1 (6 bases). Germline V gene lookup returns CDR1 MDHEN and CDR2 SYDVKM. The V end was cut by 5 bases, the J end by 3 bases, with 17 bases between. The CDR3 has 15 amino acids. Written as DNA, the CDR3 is TGTGCCAGCAGTCCACCTGACAGGAGCTTCTACGAGCAGTACTTC. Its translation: CASSPPDRSFYEQYF.

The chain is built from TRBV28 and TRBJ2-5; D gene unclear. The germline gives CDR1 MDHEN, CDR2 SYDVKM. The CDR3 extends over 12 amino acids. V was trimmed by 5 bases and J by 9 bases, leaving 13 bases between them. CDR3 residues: CASSLLRGPQYF. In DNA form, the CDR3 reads TGTGCCAGCAGTCTATTACGTGGCCCCCAGTACTTC.

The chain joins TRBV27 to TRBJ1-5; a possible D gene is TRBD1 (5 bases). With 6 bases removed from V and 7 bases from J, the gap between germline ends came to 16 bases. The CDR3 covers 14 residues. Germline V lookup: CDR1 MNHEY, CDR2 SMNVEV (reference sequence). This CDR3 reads CASSFGATIQPQHF. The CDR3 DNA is TGTGCCAGCAGCTTTGGGGCTACTATCCAGCCCCAGCATTTT.

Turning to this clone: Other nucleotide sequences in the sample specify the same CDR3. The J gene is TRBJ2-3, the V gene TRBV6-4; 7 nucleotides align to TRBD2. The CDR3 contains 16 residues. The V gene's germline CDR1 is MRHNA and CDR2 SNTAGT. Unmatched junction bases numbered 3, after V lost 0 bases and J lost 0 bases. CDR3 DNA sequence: TGTGCCAGCAGTGACTCACCTAGCGGTAGCACAGATACGCAGTATTTT. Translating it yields CASSDSPSGSTDTQYF.

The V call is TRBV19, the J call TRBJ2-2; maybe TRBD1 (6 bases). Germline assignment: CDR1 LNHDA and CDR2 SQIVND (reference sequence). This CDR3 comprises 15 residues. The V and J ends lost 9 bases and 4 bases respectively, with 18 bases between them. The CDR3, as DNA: TGTGCCAGCGTACACTCGGGACACGTCACCGGGGAGCTGTTTTTT. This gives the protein CASVHSGHVTGELFF.

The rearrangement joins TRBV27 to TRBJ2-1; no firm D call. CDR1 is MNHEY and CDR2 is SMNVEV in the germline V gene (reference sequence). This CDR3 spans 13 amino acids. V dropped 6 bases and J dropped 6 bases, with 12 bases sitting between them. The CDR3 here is CASSVSYSNEQFF. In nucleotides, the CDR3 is TGTGCCAGCAGCGTTAGTTATTCCAATGAGCAGTTCTTC.